This record looks at one T cell receptor beta chain sequence and its context. One entry per CDR3 protein, called by TCRdb with MiXCR from the multiplex PCR reads. Here the sample spans under 250,000 distinct CDR3 sequences, 32% being singletons. Breast cancer patients provided tissue from their axillary draining lymph nodes. The data originate from a study of breast tumors, draining lymph nodes, adjacent tissues. Source material: axillary lymph node tissue. This TCR came from a female donor with breast cancer. Some clones in this sample may be carry-over from other donors' samples.

CDR3 in amino acids: CASSQSTSVIHEQYF. DNA for the CDR3: TGTGCCAGCAGCCAATCGACTAGCGTAATCCACGAGCAGTACTTC. This chain connects TRBV7-2 to TRBJ2-7; TRBD2 agrees at 8 bases. This CDR3 contains 15 residues. The trim removed 5 bases at V and 5 bases at J, leaving 11 bases unmatched. The V gene's germline CDR1 is SGHTA and CDR2 FQGNSA.